Listed below are T cell receptor beta chains from one sample, sequenced in a study of response to subunit inactivated influenza vaccine. Using its own MiXCR run on the RT-PCR reads, TCRdb lists one record per CDR3 protein. The sample contains 530,000 or so distinct CDR3 sequences, roughly 25% of which appear only once. Sequenced material: CD4+ T cells sorted from PBMCs, taken more than 4 days after vaccination. These receptors were collected from a man aged 50 to 59 who received an inactivated influenza vaccine. CDR3s include the opening cysteine and the closing phenylalanine or tryptophan. The order of the fields is D gene, clone size, J gene, V gene, CDR3 length, CDR3 protein, CDR3 DNA. The D gene is left open where the match is weak. Size is stated for part of the rows, as once, few or many counts, or as a class when the clone is expanded.

TRBD1 | . | TRBJ2-7 | TRBV30 | 14 | CAWSVQGGQFEQYF | TGTGCCTGGAGTGTACAAGGGGGACAGTTCGAGCAGTACTTC
. | . | TRBJ2-1 | TRBV24-1 | 14 | CATSHRDANNEQFF | TGTGCCACCAGTCATCGAGATGCCAACAATGAGCAGTTCTTC
. | . | TRBJ2-7 | TRBV6-2/TRBV6-3 | 15 | CASSLRLGRDYEQYF | TGTGCCAGCAGTCTGCGTTTAGGAAGGGATTACGAGCAGTACTTC
TRBD2 | few | TRBJ2-5 | TRBV18 | 15 | CASSPVVSGEETQYF | TGTGCCAGCTCACCGGTGGTTAGCGGGGAAGAGACCCAGTACTTC
. | few | TRBJ2-5 | TRBV20-1 | 13 | CSARTGPAETQYF | TGCAGTGCTAGAACTGGCCCGGCGGAGACCCAGTACTTC
. | few | TRBJ2-1 | TRBV20-1 | 14 | CSARWGSSYNEQFF | TGCAGTGCTAGATGGGGGAGCTCCTACAATGAGCAGTTCTTC
TRBD1 | . | TRBJ2-3 | TRBV6-1 | 14 | CATGDSESTDTQYF | TGTGCCACCGGGGACAGCGAAAGCACAGATACGCAGTATTTT
. | . | TRBJ2-1 | TRBV6-2/TRBV6-3 | 12 | CASSYGLNEQFF | TGTGCCAGCAGTTACGGCCTCAATGAGCAGTTCTTC
. | many | TRBJ1-2 | TRBV10-3 | 14 | CAISDTGTSYGYTF | TGTGCCATCAGTGATACCGGGACGTCGTATGGCTACACCTTC
TRBD1 | . | TRBJ1-4 | TRBV7-2 | 14 | CASSLDRAVEKLFF | TGTGCCAGCAGCTTGGACAGGGCAGTAGAAAAACTGTTTTTT
. | once | TRBJ1-5 | TRBV4-3 | 15 | CASSQDVSGPQPQHF | TGCGCCAGCAGCCAAGATGTGTCCGGGCCCCAGCCCCAGCATTTT
. | many | TRBJ1-1 | TRBV7-3 | 12 | CASSRPGQEAFF | TGTGCCAGCAGCCGACCGGGGCAGGAGGCTTTCTTT
. | few | TRBJ2-3 | TRBV20-1 | 13 | CSAGKSVADTQYF | TGCAGTGCTGGAAAATCTGTTGCAGATACGCAGTATTTT
. | . | TRBJ2-3 | TRBV6-2/TRBV6-3 | 13 | CASSYGGLGTQYF | TGTGCCAGCAGTTACGGTGGGCTGGGTACGCAGTATTTT
TRBD2 | many | TRBJ2-5 | TRBV12-3/TRBV12-4 | 13 | CASSLGGKETQYF | TGTGCCAGCAGTTTGGGAGGGAAAGAGACCCAGTACTTC
TRBD2 | . | TRBJ2-7 | TRBV6-9 | 13 | CARDSGRLSEQYF | TGTGCCAGGGATAGCGGGAGACTTTCCGAGCAGTACTTC
TRBD2 | . | TRBJ2-3 | TRBV5-1 | 15 | CASQEGTSMADTQYF | TGCGCCAGCCAGGAGGGGACTAGCATGGCAGATACGCAGTATTTT
TRBD1 | . | TRBJ2-1 | TRBV5-1 | 15 | CASSLEGQVYNEQFF | TGCGCCAGCAGCTTGGAGGGACAGGTGTACAATGAGCAGTTCTTC
. | . | TRBJ1-1 | TRBV5-1 | 15 | CASSGGVGMNTEAFF | TGCGCCAGCAGCGGGGGGGTTGGAATGAACACTGAAGCTTTCTTT
TRBD2 | . | TRBJ2-7 | TRBV29-1 | 14 | CSVVLAAISYEQYF | TGCAGCGTTGTACTAGCGGCCATCTCCTACGAGCAGTACTTC
. | many | TRBJ2-7 | TRBV11-2 | 14 | CASSLAGGDYEQYF | TGTGCCAGCAGCTTAGCGGGTGGGGACTACGAGCAGTACTTC
. | . | TRBJ1-2 | TRBV29-1 | 11 | CSATGVYGYTF | TGCAGCGCTACAGGAGTCTATGGCTACACCTTC
TRBD2 | once | TRBJ2-5 | TRBV20-1 | 14 | CSASWREGLETQYF | TGCAGTGCTAGCTGGCGGGAGGGCCTCGAGACCCAGTACTTC
. | . | TRBJ2-3 | TRBV20-1 | 14 | CSAQAASGTDTQYF | TGCAGTGCTCAGGCAGCTAGCGGCACAGATACGCAGTATTTT
TRBD2 | few | TRBJ2-5 | TRBV25-1 | 17 | CASSVNAASGYQETQYF | TGTGCCAGCAGTGTAAATGCGGCTAGCGGATATCAAGAGACCCAGTACTTC
TRBD2 | . | TRBJ2-5 | TRBV19 | 16 | CASSIRLAGLQETQYF | TGTGCCAGTAGTATACGACTAGCGGGACTCCAAGAGACCCAGTACTTC
TRBD1 | . | TRBJ1-5 | TRBV2 | 12 | CASDRGKQPQHF | TGTGCCAGCGACAGGGGGAAACAGCCCCAGCATTTT
. | few | TRBJ2-7 | TRBV5-6 | 11 | CASSQGFEQYF | TGTGCCAGCAGCCAGGGATTTGAGCAGTACTTC
TRBD2 | . | TRBJ2-3 | TRBV12-3/TRBV12-4 | 14 | CASRYRGGTDTQYF | TGTGCCAGCAGGTACCGCGGGGGAACAGATACGCAGTATTTT
. | . | TRBJ2-6 | TRBV5-1 | 16 | CASRNRLSSGANVLTF | TGCGCCAGCAGGAACAGGCTAAGCTCTGGGGCCAACGTCCTGACTTTC
TRBD1 | few | TRBJ1-4 | TRBV12-3/TRBV12-4 | 13 | CASSFGTVEKLFF | TGTGCCAGCAGTTTCGGGACAGTCGAAAAACTGTTTTTT
. | few | TRBJ1-1 | TRBV21-1 | 14 | CASSNLKDRGQAFF | TGTGCCAGCAGCAACCTAAAAGACAGGGGGCAAGCTTTCTTT
TRBD1 | . | TRBJ1-2 | TRBV12-3/TRBV12-4 | 14 | CASSQSTGGPGYTF | TGTGCCAGCAGTCAATCGACAGGGGGTCCGGGCTACACCTTC
TRBD2 | few | TRBJ2-1 | TRBV4-3 | 19 | CASSQDDLAGLKPNNEQFF | TGCGCCAGCAGCCAAGACGATCTAGCGGGGCTGAAACCTAACAATGAGCAGTTCTTC
. | . | TRBJ2-7 | TRBV11-2 | 15 | CASSRLVSQSYEQYF | TGTGCCAGCAGCCGTCTAGTGTCCCAGAGTTACGAGCAGTACTTC
. | . | TRBJ1-6 | TRBV27 | 17 | CASSPRVGRLLGSPLHF | TGTGCCAGCAGCCCTAGGGTTGGACGGCTTTTAGGTTCACCCCTCCACTTT
. | few | TRBJ2-5 | TRBV20-1 | 12 | CSATSLQETQYF | TGCAGTGCCACCTCGCTCCAAGAGACCCAGTACTTC
. | few | TRBJ1-6 | TRBV27 | 14 | CASSSDARVGPLHF | TGTGCCAGCAGTTCGGACGCTAGGGTGGGGCCCCTCCACTTT
TRBD2 | . | TRBJ2-1 | TRBV6-1 | 17 | CASSQSGLAGEVNEQFF | TGTGCCAGCAGCCAATCGGGACTAGCGGGAGAGGTAAATGAGCAGTTCTTC
. | many | TRBJ2-5 | TRBV6-5 | 13 | CASSSPGQETQYF | TGTGCCAGCAGTTCCCCGGGACAAGAGACCCAGTACTTC
. | . | TRBJ2-7 | TRBV29-1 | 11 | CSVEIGYEQYF | TGCAGCGTTGAAATAGGCTACGAGCAGTACTTC
. | many | TRBJ2-3 | TRBV5-5 | 15 | CASSQPGTHGATQYF | TGTGCCAGCAGCCAACCCGGGACGCACGGAGCTACGCAGTATTTT
. | few | TRBJ1-2 | TRBV5-1 | 14 | CASSLVTDTYGYTF | TGCGCCAGCAGCCTGGTGACAGACACCTATGGCTACACCTTC
. | . | TRBJ2-1 | TRBV6-2/TRBV6-3 | 14 | CASKAQGIINEQFF | TGTGCCAGCAAGGCGCAGGGGATTATCAATGAGCAGTTCTTC
. | . | TRBJ1-5 | TRBV4-1 | 14 | CASSQGDIGLPQHF | TGCGCCAGCAGCCAGGGCGACATAGGGTTGCCCCAGCATTTT
. | . | TRBJ1-6 | TRBV5-1 | 14 | CASSLPDSNSPLHF | TGCGCCAGCAGCTTGCCGGACTCTAATTCACCCCTCCACTTT
. | . | TRBJ2-3 | TRBV7-2 | 15 | CASSTPGHRTDTQYF | TGTGCCAGCAGCACCCCGGGACACCGCACAGATACGCAGTATTTT
. | . | TRBJ2-7 | TRBV6-1 | 13 | CASRGLSLYEQYF | TGTGCCAGCCGCGGGCTTAGCCTCTACGAGCAGTACTTC
. | . | TRBJ1-2 | TRBV20-1 | 10 | CSARNYGYTF | TGCAGTGCTAGAAATTATGGCTACACCTTC
. | . | TRBJ2-7 | TRBV20-1 | 14 | CSAIRALGSHEQYF | TGCAGTGCCATCCGGGCCCTAGGTTCCCACGAGCAGTACTTC
TRBD2 | once | TRBJ2-3 | TRBV18 | 15 | CASSLAGGITDTQYF | TGTGCCAGCTCATTAGCGGGGGGGATCACAGATACGCAGTATTTT
TRBD2 | few | TRBJ2-5 | TRBV5-6 | 18 | CASSWWRTSGGFQETQYF | TGTGCCAGCAGCTGGTGGAGGACTAGCGGGGGTTTCCAAGAGACCCAGTACTTC
. | . | TRBJ1-2 | TRBV20-1 | 12 | CSAPQGGPGYTF | TGCAGTGCCCCCCAGGGAGGGCCTGGCTACACCTTC
TRBD1 | few | TRBJ1-5 | TRBV4-2 | 15 | CASSSRTGGGQPQHF | TGTGCCAGCAGCTCCCGGACAGGGGGAGGTCAGCCCCAGCATTTT
. | . | TRBJ2-7 | TRBV5-1 | 15 | CASSLVSQASYEQYF | TGCGCCAGCAGCTTGGTTTCGCAGGCCAGCTACGAGCAGTACTTC